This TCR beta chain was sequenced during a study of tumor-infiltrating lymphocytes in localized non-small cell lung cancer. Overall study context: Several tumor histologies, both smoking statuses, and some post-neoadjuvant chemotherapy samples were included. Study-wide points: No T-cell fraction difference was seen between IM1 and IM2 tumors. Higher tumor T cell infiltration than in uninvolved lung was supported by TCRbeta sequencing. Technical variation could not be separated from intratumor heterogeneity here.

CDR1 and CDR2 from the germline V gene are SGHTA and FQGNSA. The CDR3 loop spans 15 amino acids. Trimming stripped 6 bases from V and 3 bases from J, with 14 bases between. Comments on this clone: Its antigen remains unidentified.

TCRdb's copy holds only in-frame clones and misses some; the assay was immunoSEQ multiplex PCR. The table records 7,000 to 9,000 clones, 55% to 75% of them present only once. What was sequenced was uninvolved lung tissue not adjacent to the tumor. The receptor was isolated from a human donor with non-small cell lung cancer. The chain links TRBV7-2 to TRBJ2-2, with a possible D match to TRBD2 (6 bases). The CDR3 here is CASSSSGTYTGELFF. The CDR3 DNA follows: TGTGCCAGCAGTAGCTCCGGGACTTACACCGGGGAGCTGTTTTTT.